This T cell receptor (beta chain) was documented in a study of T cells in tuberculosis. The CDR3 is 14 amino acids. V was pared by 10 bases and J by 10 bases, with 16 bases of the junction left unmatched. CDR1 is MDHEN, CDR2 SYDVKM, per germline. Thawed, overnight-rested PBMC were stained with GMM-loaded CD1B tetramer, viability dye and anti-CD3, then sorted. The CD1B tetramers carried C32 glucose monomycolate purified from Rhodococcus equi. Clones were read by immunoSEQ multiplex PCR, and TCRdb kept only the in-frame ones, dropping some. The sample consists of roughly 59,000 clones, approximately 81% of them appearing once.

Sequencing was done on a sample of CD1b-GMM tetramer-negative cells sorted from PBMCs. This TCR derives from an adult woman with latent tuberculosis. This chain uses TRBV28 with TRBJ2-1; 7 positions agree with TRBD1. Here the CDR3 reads CAIRTGSRNGEQFF. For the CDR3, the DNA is TGTGCCATCAGGACAGGCTCCCGCAACGGAGAGCAGTTCTTC.